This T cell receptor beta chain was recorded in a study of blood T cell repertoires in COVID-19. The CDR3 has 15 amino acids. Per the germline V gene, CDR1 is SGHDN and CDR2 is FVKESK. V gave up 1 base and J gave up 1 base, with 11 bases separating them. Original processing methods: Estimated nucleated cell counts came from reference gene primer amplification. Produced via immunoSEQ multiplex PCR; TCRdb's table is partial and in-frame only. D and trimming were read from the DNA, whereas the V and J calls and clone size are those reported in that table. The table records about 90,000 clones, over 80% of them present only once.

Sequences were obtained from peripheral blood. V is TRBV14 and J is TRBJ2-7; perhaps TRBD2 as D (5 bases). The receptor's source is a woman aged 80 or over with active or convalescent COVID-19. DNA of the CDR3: TGTGCCAGCAGCCAAGTTGCGGGTATTTCCTACGAGCAGTACTTC. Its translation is CASSQVAGISYEQYF.